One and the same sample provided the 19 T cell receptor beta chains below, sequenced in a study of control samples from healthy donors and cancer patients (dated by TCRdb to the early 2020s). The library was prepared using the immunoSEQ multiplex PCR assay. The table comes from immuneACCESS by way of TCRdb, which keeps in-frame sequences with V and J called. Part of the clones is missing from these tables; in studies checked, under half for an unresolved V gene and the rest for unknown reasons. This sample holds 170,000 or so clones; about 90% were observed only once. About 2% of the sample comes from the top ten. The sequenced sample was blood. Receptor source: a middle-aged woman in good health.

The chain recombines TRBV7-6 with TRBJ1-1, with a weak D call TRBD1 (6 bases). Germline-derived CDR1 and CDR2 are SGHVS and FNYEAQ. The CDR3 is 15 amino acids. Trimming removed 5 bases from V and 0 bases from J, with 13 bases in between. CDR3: CASSAQTGVNTEAFF. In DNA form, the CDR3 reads TGTGCCAGCAGCGCCCAGACAGGTGTGAACACTGAAGCTTTCTTT.

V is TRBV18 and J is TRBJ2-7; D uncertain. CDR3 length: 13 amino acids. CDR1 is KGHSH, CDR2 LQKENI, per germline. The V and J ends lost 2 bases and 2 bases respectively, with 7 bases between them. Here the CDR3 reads CASSPGLTYEQYF. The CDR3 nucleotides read TGTGCCAGCTCACCAGGGCTTACCTACGAGCAGTACTTC.

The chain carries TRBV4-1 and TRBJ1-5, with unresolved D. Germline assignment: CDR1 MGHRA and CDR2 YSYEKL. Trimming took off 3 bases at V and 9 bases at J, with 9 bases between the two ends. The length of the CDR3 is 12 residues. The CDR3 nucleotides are TGCGCCAGCAGCCAGCCCGTTGGGCCCCAGCATTTT. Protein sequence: CASSQPVGPQHF.

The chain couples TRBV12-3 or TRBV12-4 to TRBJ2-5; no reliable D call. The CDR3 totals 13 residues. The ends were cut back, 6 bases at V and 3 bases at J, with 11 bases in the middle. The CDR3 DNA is TGTGCCAGCAGATCCGACGAAGAAGAGACCCAGTACTTC. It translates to CASRSDEEETQYF.

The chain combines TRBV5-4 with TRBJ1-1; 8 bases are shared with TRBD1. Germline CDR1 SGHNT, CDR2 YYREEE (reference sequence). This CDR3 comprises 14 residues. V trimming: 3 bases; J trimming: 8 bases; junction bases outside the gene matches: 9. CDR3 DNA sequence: TGTGCCAGCAGCTCCGACGGACAGGGTCCGGAAGCTTTCTTT. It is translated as CASSSDGQGPEAFF.

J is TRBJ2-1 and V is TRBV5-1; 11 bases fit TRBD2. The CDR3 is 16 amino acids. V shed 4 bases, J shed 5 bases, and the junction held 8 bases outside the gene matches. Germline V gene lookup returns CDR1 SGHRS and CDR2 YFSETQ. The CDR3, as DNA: TGCGCCAGCAGCCTCGGGCTAGCGGGGGGTCACAATGAGCAGTTCTTC. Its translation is CASSLGLAGGHNEQFF.

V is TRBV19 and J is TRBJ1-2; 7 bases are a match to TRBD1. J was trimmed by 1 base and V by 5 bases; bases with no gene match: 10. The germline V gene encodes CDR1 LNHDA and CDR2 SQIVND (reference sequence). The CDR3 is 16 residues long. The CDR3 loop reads CASSAPPGQNNYGYTF. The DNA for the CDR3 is TGTGCCAGTAGTGCGCCACCGGGACAGAATAACTATGGCTACACCTTC.

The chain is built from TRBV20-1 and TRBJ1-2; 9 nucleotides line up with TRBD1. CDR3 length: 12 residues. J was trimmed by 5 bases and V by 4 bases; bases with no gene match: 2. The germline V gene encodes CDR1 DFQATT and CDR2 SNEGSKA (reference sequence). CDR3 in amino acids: CSATDRGYGYTF. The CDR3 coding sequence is TGCAGTGCTACTGACAGGGGGTATGGCTACACCTTC.

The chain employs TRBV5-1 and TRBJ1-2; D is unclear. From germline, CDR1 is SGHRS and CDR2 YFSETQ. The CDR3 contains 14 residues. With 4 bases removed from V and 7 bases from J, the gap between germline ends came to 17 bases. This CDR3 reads CASSRDVGPGGYTF. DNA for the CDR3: TGCGCCAGCAGCCGAGATGTGGGTCCTGGTGGCTACACCTTC.

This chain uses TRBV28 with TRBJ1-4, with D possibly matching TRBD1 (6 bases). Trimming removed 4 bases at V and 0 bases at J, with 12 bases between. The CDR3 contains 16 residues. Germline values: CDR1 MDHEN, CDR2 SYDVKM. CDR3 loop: CASSSYREATNEKLFF. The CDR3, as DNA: TGTGCCAGCAGTTCCTACAGGGAGGCAACTAATGAAAAACTGTTTTTT.

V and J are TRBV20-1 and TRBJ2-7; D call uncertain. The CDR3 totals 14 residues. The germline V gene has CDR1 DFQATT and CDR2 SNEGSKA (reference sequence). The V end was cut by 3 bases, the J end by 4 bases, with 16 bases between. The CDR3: CSASPAYRNYEQYF. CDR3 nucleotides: TGCAGTGCTAGTCCCGCGTATAGGAATTACGAGCAGTACTTC.

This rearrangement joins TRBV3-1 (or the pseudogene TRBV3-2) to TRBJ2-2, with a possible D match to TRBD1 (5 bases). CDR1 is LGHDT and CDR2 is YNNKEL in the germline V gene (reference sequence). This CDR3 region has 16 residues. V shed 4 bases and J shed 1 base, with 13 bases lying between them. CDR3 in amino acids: CASSLGPQGNTGELFF. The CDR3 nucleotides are TGTGCCAGCAGCCTCGGACCCCAGGGGAACACCGGGGAGCTGTTTTTT.

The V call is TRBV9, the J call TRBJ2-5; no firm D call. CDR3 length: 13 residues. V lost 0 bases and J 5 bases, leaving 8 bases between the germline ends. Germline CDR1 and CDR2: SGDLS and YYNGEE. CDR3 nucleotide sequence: TGTGCCAGCAGCGTAGCTCTCCTCGAGACCCAGTACTTC. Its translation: CASSVALLETQYF.

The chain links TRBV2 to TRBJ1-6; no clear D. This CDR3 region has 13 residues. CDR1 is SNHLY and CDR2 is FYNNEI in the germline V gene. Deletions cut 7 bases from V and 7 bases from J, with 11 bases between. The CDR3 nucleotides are TGTGCCAGCAACGGCAGGCAGAATTCACCCCTCCACTTT. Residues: CASNGRQNSPLHF.

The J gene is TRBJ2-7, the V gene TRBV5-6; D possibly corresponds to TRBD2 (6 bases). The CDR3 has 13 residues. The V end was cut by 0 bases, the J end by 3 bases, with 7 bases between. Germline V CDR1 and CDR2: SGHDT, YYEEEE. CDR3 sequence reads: CASSLGGGYEQYF. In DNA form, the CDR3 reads TGTGCCAGCAGCTTGGGGGGAGGCTACGAGCAGTACTTC.

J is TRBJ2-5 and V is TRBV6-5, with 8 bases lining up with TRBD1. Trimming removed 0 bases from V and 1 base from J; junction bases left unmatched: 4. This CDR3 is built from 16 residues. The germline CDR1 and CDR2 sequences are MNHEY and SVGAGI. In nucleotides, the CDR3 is TGTGCCAGCAGTTACTCGAGAGGACAGGGCCAAGAGACCCAGTACTTC. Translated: CASSYSRGQGQETQYF.

CDR3 sequence: CASNPGLAGANEQFF. CDR3 DNA: TGTGCCAGCAACCCCGGCCTAGCGGGGGCCAATGAGCAGTTCTTC. V is TRBV5-6 and J is TRBJ2-1, with 10 bases aligning to TRBD2. This CDR3 region has 15 residues. The J segment lost 6 bases and the V segment lost 6 bases, leaving 9 bases of the junction unmatched. Per germline, CDR1 SGHDT and CDR2 YYEEEE.

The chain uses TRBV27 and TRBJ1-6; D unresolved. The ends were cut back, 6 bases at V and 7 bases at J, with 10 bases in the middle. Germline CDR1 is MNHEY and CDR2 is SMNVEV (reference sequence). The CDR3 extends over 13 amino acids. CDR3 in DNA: TGTGCCAGCAGCTCCGTGGCAAATTCACCCCTCCACTTT. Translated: CASSSVANSPLHF.

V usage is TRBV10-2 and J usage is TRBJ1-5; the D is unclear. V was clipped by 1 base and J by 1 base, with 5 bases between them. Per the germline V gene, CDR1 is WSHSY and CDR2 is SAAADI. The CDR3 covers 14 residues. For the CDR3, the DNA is TGCGCCAGCAGTGAGTGGGAGAGCAATCAGCCCCAGCATTTT. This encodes CASSEWESNQPQHF.